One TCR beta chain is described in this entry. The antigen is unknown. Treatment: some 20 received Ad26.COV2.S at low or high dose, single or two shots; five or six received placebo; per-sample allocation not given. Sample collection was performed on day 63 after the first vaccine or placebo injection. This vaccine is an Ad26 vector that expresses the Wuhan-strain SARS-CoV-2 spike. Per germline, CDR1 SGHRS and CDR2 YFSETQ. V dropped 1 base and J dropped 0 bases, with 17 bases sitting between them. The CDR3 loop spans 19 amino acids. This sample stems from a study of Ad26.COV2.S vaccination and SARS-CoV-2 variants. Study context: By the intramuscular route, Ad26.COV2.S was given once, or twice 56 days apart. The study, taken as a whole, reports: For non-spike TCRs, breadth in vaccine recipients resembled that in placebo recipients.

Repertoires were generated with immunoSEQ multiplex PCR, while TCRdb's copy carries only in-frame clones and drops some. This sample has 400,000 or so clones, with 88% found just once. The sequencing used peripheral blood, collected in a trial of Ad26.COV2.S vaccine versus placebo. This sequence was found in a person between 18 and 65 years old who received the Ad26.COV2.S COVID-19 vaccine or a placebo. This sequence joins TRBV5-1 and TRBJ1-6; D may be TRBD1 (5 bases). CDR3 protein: CASSLWFSAGNSYNSPLHF. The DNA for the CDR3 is TGCGCCAGCAGCTTGTGGTTTTCGGCAGGGAACTCCTATAATTCACCCCTCCACTTT.